This section outlines one T cell receptor (beta chain) sequence together with its context. The antigen it binds to is not known. Per-base quality was not reported, and no clone a single base away is much larger than it. The CDR3 regions of human TCRbeta chains were analyzed by immunosequencing. In the original analysis: TCRs in the repertoires were compared against a reference library of SARS-CoV-2-specific TCRs that had been generated with the MIRA antigen-specificity platform. Breadth was defined as the fraction of unique TCRs that were SARS-CoV-2-associated, and depth was defined as the fraction of total T cells that were SARS-CoV-2-associated. Using the MIRA data, each spike-specific TCR was mapped to the spike region that the TCR reacts to and placed in a CD4 or CD8 class. Log10-transformed breadth and depth values were compared by one-way ANOVA with Sidak's multiple comparisons tests. Held by TCRdb, this immuneACCESS table contains in-frame sequences only and omits some clones. Under half of the omission traces to an unresolved V gene where checked; the cause of the rest is unknown. V and J calls and clone size are those listed in that table; D and trimming were worked out from the DNA. The sample contains some 120,000 clones, roughly 90% of them found a single time. In total, the top ten clones hold roughly 1.6% of the sample.

The junction shows trimming of 5 bases on V and 4 bases on J, and the gene matches do not reach 6 bases of it. CDR1 SNHLY and CDR2 FYNNEI were looked up in the germline V gene. There are 14 amino acids in the CDR3, from cysteine to phenylalanine inclusive. The read is trimmed to its CDR3 DNA, 42 bases read in frame from base 1. In the paper's terms, the time point label means: baseline before first vaccination. Vaccinee samples came from UK trials COV001 and COV002, including a single-blind randomized controlled phase 2/3 trial of AZD1222 (ChAdOx1 nCoV-19) in healthy adults. For TCRbeta chain sequencing, PBMC samples were collected from trial participants at day 0 and at day 28 after the second dose. This record comes from a study of T cell responses to AZD1222 COVID-19 vaccine (dated by TCRdb to the early 2020s). Study-wide context: AZD1222 recipients whose second dose came at about 4 weeks and those whose second dose came at about 12 weeks were combined into one group, since spike-specific TCR depth and breadth did not differ between the two schedules. Trial participants were enrolled into age subgroups of 18-55, 56-69 and 70-plus years, which contained 148, 28 and 57 TCR-sequenced participants, respectively. A total of roughly 240 trial participants underwent TCR sequencing, of whom 207 received two doses of AZD1222 and approximately 25 received two doses of the MenACWY control vaccine. Overall study results and their limits: Because no samples from the day 14 peak response were available, repertoires could be characterized only after the peak T cell response. Spike-specific TCR breadth and depth rose significantly after two AZD1222 doses compared with day 0 and with MenACWY recipients. Conclusions about previously exposed vaccinees were limited because only six AZD1222 recipients were SARS-CoV-2 seropositive at baseline. Nearly half of unique spike-specific TCRs reportedly recognized epitopes outside regions mutated in the B.1.351 and B.1.1.7 variants. The whole spike protein was spanned by vaccine-associated CD4 TCRs, and dominant responses were seen in regions 160-218 and 743-854. Most participants were white British and females outnumbered males, and the authors suggested that clonal diversity may have been underestimated. In the small 56-69-year group, the increase in depth fell short of significance, most likely because of low power.

The clonotype originates from an adult in good health. The sequencing used peripheral blood, collected on day 0 of AZD1222 vaccination. The chain couples TRBV2 to TRBJ2-7, and 9 junction bases match TRBD1. CDR3 reads: CASSIDRGLYEQYF. The DNA is TGTGCCAGCAGTATAGACAGGGGGTTGTACGAGCAGTACTTC. Outside the CDR3, residues come from the reference TRBV2 and TRBJ2-7 proteins, so the full variable domain is: EPEVTQTPSHQVTQMGQEVILRCVPISNHLYFYWYRQILGQKVEFLVSFYNNEISEKSEIFDDQFSVERPDGSNFTLKIRSTKLEDSAMYFCASSIDRGLYEQYFGPGTRLTVT.